These 29 T cell receptor beta chains share one sample of origin, sequenced in a study of T cells after yellow fever vaccination. TCRdb called the 5' RACE reads again in MiXCR, with one record for every CDR3 protein. The sample records 100,000 to 150,000 distinct CDR3 sequences, over 12% being singletons. The sample in question was CD8+ T cells sorted from PBMCs, obtained 5 days after the yellow fever booster vaccination. Receptor source: a man aged 18 to 30 who received the YFV17D yellow fever vaccine.

This clonotype qualifies as medium-sized. The chain carries TRBV6-6 and TRBJ2-3, with D possibly called TRBD1 or TRBD2 (5 bases each). Germline CDR1 is MNHNY and CDR2 is SVGAGI (reference sequence). V was shortened by 4 bases and J by 6 bases, with 20 bases between the two germline ends. This CDR3 is built from 16 residues. CDR3 sequence (DNA): TGTGCCAGCAGTTTTCCGGGGCCGCGCGCCCCCGATACGCAGTATTTT. Translating it yields CASSFPGPRAPDTQYF.

The genes are TRBV7-6 and TRBJ2-7; 7 bases fit TRBD1. The CDR3 runs 15 residues. Germline trimming cut 1 base from V and 3 bases from J; bases unmatched to any gene: 6. Looked up from germline, CDR1 is SGHVS and CDR2 is FNYEAQ. This chain's CDR3 is CASSLGDRAGYEQYF. The CDR3 DNA sequence: TGTGCCAGCAGCTTAGGAGACAGGGCCGGCTACGAGCAGTACTTC.

This clonotype was counted at least ten times. The V gene is TRBV5-1, the J gene TRBJ2-1; the D gene is possibly TRBD2 (6 bases). The V gene's germline CDR1 is SGHRS and CDR2 YFSETQ. This CDR3 has 14 amino acids. The V gene lost 5 bases and the J gene lost 4 bases, with 13 bases spanning the gap. CDR3 sequence: CASRNRDLYNEQFF. The DNA for the CDR3 is TGCGCCAGCAGAAACCGGGACTTATACAATGAGCAGTTCTTC.

The V call is TRBV11-2, the J call TRBJ2-1; TRBD2 is a possible D gene (6 bases). The CDR3 is 11 amino acids. Trimming stripped 6 bases from V and 14 bases from J, with 14 bases between. Germline assignment: CDR1 SGHAT and CDR2 FQNNGV. In DNA form, the CDR3 reads TGTGCCAGCAGTCAGGGAGTAGCGGAGTTCTTC. Translating it yields CASSQGVAEFF. The whole variable domain, filled in from reference TRBV11-2 and TRBJ2-1, reads EAGVAQSPRYKIIEKRQSVAFWCNPISGHATLYWYQQILGQGPKLLIQFQNNGVVDDSQLPKDRFSAERLKGVDSTLKIQPAKLEDSAVYLCASSQGVAEFFGPGTRLTVL.

This clonotype was seen a few times. The gene calls are TRBV4-3 and TRBJ2-3; 7 nucleotides match TRBD2. This CDR3 has 17 residues. V lost 0 bases, J lost 1 base, and 7 bases stayed unmatched. Germline loops: CDR1 LGHNA, CDR2 YSLEER. The CDR3 nucleotides are TGCGCCAGCAGCCAAGATCGGAGCGGGATTGGCACAGATACGCAGTATTTT. It yields the protein CASSQDRSGIGTDTQYF.

The CDR3 protein is CASSEPGANVLTF. The DNA for the CDR3 is TGTGCCAGCAGCGAGCCTGGGGCCAACGTCCTGACTTTC. The chain has TRBV7-2 and TRBJ2-6; D unclear. CDR1 is SGHTA, CDR2 FQGNSA, per germline. V lost 5 bases to trimming and J lost 2 bases, with 4 bases between them. The CDR3 is 13 amino acids.

This clonotype has only a few counts. The CDR3 here is CATMGNLGQETQYF. In DNA, the CDR3 is TGTGCCACCATGGGTAATTTGGGCCAAGAGACCCAGTACTTC. V usage is TRBV27 and J usage is TRBJ2-5; D unresolved. The CDR3 spans 14 residues. Germline V gene lookup returns CDR1 MNHEY and CDR2 SMNVEV (reference sequence). The V end lost 10 bases, the J end lost 1 base, and 16 bases lay between the germline ends.

This clonotype was counted only a few times. The chain's CDR3 is CASRGQSGANVLTF. CDR3 DNA: TGTGCCAGCAGGGGACAGTCTGGGGCCAACGTCCTGACTTTC. The chain couples TRBV6-2 or TRBV6-3 to TRBJ2-6; TRBD1 matches at 7 bases. Germline V gene sequence: CDR1 MNHEY, CDR2 SVGEGT. This CDR3 is built from 14 residues. Trimming cost V 6 bases and J 1 base; bases outside gene matches: 0.

This clonotype was counted a few times. This chain connects TRBV19 to TRBJ1-1, with D unclear. Germline loops: CDR1 LNHDA, CDR2 SQIVND (reference sequence). The CDR3 runs to 12 residues. The germline V and J ends were trimmed by 8 bases and 1 base, with 8 bases remaining between them. This chain's CDR3 is CASCIGNTEAFF. As DNA, the CDR3 is TGTGCCAGTTGCATAGGGAACACTGAAGCTTTCTTT. Looking up the rest from reference TRBV19 and TRBJ1-1 gives the full variable domain: DGGITQSPKYLFRKEGQNVTLSCEQNLNHDAMYWYRQDPGQGLRLIYYSQIVNDFQKGDIAEGYSVSREKKESFPLTVTSAQKNPTAFYLCASCIGNTEAFFGQGTRLTVV.

This clonotype has more than one count but fewer than ten. The rearrangement joins TRBV4-1 to TRBJ2-7; 11 bases agree with TRBD2. Germline V gene lookup returns CDR1 MGHRA and CDR2 YSYEKL. The CDR3 covers 16 residues. The J segment lost 4 bases and the V segment lost 0 bases, leaving 5 bases of the junction unmatched. The CDR3 protein is CASSQDLLAGGYEQYF. DNA for the CDR3: TGCGCCAGCAGCCAAGATCTTCTAGCGGGGGGTTACGAGCAGTACTTC.

This chain links TRBV5-1 with TRBJ2-7, with 7 bases aligning to TRBD1. CDR3 length equals 15 residues. J gave up 1 base and V 4 bases, and 8 bases lay outside the gene matches. Germline-derived CDR1 and CDR2 are SGHRS and YFSETQ. The CDR3 region has the DNA TGCGCCAGCAGCGTCGGGACAGAAGGATCCTACGAGCAGTACGTC. Amino acids: CASSVGTEGSYEQYV.

This clonotype was picked up a small number of times. The gene calls are TRBV27 and TRBJ2-4, with D hard to call. The germline CDR1 and CDR2 sequences are MNHEY and SMNVEV (reference sequence). V shed 1 base and J shed 0 bases, with 1 base lying between them. This CDR3 spans 13 amino acids. CDR3 amino acids: CASSLLAKNIQYF. The CDR3 nucleotides read TGTGCCAGCAGTTTATTAGCCAAAAACATTCAGTACTTC.

This clonotype was detected a few times. The gene calls are TRBV4-2 and TRBJ2-1; 10 bases are a match to TRBD1. Germline CDR1 and CDR2: LGHNA and YNFKEQ. This CDR3 is built from 16 residues. V was clipped by 1 base and J by 6 bases; unmatched bases: 6. The CDR3 loop reads CASSQGRTGGGNEQFF. CDR3 nucleotides: TGTGCCAGCAGCCAAGGTAGGACAGGGGGAGGCAATGAGCAGTTCTTC.

CDR3 sequence: CASSSSNPGAETQYF. CDR3 bases: TGTGCCAGCAGTTCCAGCAATCCGGGGGCAGAGACCCAGTACTTC. The chain carries TRBV12-3 or TRBV12-4 and TRBJ2-5, with D possibly being TRBD1 or TRBD2 (6 bases each). V dropped 4 bases and J dropped 4 bases, with 16 bases sitting between them. CDR3 length equals 15 residues.

In this sample, this clonotype turned up many times. The CDR3, as DNA: TGTGCCAGCAGCTCCTCCTCGGCGGGGCGGCCCCAAGAGACCCAGTACTTC. It is translated as CASSSSSAGRPQETQYF. V gene TRBV11-2 combines with J gene TRBJ2-5; tentatively, D is TRBD2 (6 bases). Germline lookup yields CDR1 SGHAT and CDR2 FQNNGV. V dropped 4 bases and J dropped 1 base, with 19 bases sitting between them. The CDR3 is made up of 17 amino acids.

This clonotype was seen just once. The chain employs TRBV11-2 and TRBJ2-1; 9 positions agree with TRBD2. V was pared by 6 bases and J by 3 bases, with 9 bases of the junction left unmatched. The germline gives CDR1 SGHAT, CDR2 FQNNGV. The CDR3 extends over 16 amino acids. For the CDR3, the DNA is TGTGCCAGCAGTTTTGGGCGGGGGGGCCTCTACAATGAGCAGTTCTTC. As protein: CASSFGRGGLYNEQFF.

This clonotype turned up a few times. The chain is built from TRBV5-1 and TRBJ2-3, with D maybe TRBD1 (6 bases). Germline CDR1 is SGHRS and CDR2 is YFSETQ. The CDR3 contains 15 residues. V was trimmed by 0 bases and J by 4 bases, leaving 12 bases between them. This CDR3 reads CASSLARTVADTQYF. In DNA, the CDR3 is TGCGCCAGCAGCTTGGCGAGGACAGTCGCAGATACGCAGTATTTT.

The chain carries TRBV5-5 and TRBJ2-2, with 11 bases lining up with TRBD2. There are 18 residues in the CDR3. V dropped 4 bases and J dropped 2; count of bases not matched to a gene: 10. The germline V gene encodes CDR1 SGHKS and CDR2 YYEKEE (reference sequence). CDR3 sequence (DNA): TGTGCCAGCAGCATGATACCTAGCGGGGGGCCTAACACCGGGGAGCTGTTTTTT. It codes for CASSMIPSGGPNTGELFF.

This clonotype was counted many times. The chain joins TRBV15 to TRBJ2-3; 10 bases are shared with TRBD1. J gave up 3 bases and V 5 bases, and 2 bases lay outside the gene matches. The CDR3 is made up of 14 amino acids. Germline V lookup: CDR1 LNHNV, CDR2 YYDKDF (reference sequence). The CDR3 sequence: CATSEGQGTDTQYF. CDR3 nucleotides: TGTGCCACCAGCGAGGGACAGGGGACAGATACGCAGTATTTT.

Only a few counts were recorded for this clonotype. This chain joins TRBV29-1 and TRBJ2-1; 9 bases map to TRBD2. The CDR3 runs to 13 residues. The trim removed 4 bases at V and 7 bases at J, leaving 5 bases unmatched. CDR1 SQVTM and CDR2 ANQGSEA come from the germline V gene. This chain's CDR3 is CSVGRGGRNEQFF. The CDR3 DNA follows: TGCAGCGTTGGGCGGGGGGGCCGAAATGAGCAGTTCTTC.

Only a few counts were recorded for this clonotype. CDR3 region: CASSYNVNSGNTIYF. The CDR3 nucleotides are TGTGCCAGCAGTTACAACGTAAACTCTGGAAACACCATATATTTT. The chain combines TRBV6-5 with TRBJ1-3; D not certain. Between the trimmed V and J ends, which lost 2 bases and 0 bases, there was a span of 8 bases. In germline, CDR1 is MNHEY, CDR2 SVGAGI. CDR3 size: 15 residues.

A few counts support this clonotype. This chain connects TRBV4-3 to TRBJ2-7; either TRBD1 or TRBD2 may supply D (5 bases each). V lost 4 bases and J 4 bases, leaving 17 bases between the germline ends. The germline V gene encodes CDR1 LGHNA and CDR2 YSLEER. The CDR3 runs to 15 residues. DNA for the CDR3: TGCGCCAGCAGCCCCCGGGTAGGGACGCGATACGAGCAGTACTTC. This encodes CASSPRVGTRYEQYF.

This clonotype was picked up a small number of times. This rearrangement joins TRBV7-9 to TRBJ2-5, with 8 bases lining up with TRBD1. The CDR3 contains 14 residues. V lost 1 base, J lost 5 bases, and 3 bases stayed unmatched. Germline V gene lookup returns CDR1 SEHNR and CDR2 FQNEAQ (reference sequence). CDR3 coding DNA: TGTGCCAGCAGCTTAGAATACAGGGGGGAGACCCAGTACTTC. This translates into CASSLEYRGETQYF.

This clonotype came up many times. The chain combines TRBV29-1 with TRBJ1-6; D perhaps matches TRBD1 (6 bases). CDR1 is SQVTM, CDR2 ANQGSEA, per germline. V lost 6 bases, J lost 7 bases, and 13 bases lay in between. The CDR3 length is 13 residues. CDR3 residues: CSVGADRNSPLHF. The CDR3 DNA follows: TGCAGCGTGGGGGCAGATAGAAATTCACCCCTCCACTTT.

There are a few counts of this clonotype. The rearrangement joins TRBV6-5 to TRBJ1-6, with 9 bases that match TRBD1. In germline, CDR1 is MNHEY, CDR2 SVGAGI. The CDR3 loop spans 16 amino acids. V was clipped by 5 bases and J by 9 bases; unmatched bases: 11. CDR3 region: CASSPSAGQGVSPLHF. As DNA, the CDR3 is TGTGCCAGCAGTCCTAGCGCGGGACAGGGTGTTTCACCCCTCCACTTT.

The chain joins TRBV7-8 to TRBJ1-5; D ambiguous. The CDR3 extends over 13 amino acids. Looked up from germline, CDR1 is SGHVS and CDR2 is FQNEAQ. V shed 1 base and J shed 5 bases, with 6 bases lying between them. For the CDR3, the DNA is TGTGCCAGCAGCTTAGGGATAGATCAGCCCCAGCATTTT. This translates into CASSLGIDQPQHF.

This chain joins TRBV27 and TRBJ1-2, with D perhaps TRBD1 (6 bases). The germline V gene has CDR1 MNHEY and CDR2 SMNVEV (reference sequence). Trimming pared 8 bases from V and 4 bases from J, leaving 17 bases between. CDR3 length: 14 amino acids. CDR3: CASGPPGDFYGYTF. The CDR3 DNA follows: TGTGCCAGCGGGCCCCCAGGGGACTTCTATGGCTACACCTTC.

V is TRBV7-2 and J is TRBJ1-2; 9 nucleotides match TRBD1. This CDR3 is 14 amino acids long. Germline CDR1 reads SGHTA; CDR2 reads FQGNSA. V lost 3 bases, J lost 4 bases, and 3 bases stayed unmatched. CDR3 region: CASSLGQGIYGYTF. CDR3 sequence (DNA): TGTGCCAGCAGCTTGGGACAGGGTATCTATGGCTACACCTTC.

This clonotype was counted a few times. The chain uses TRBV5-1 and TRBJ2-6; perhaps TRBD1 as D (5 bases). Germline V CDR1 and CDR2: SGHRS, YFSETQ. Between the trimmed V and J ends, which lost 8 bases and 0 bases, there was a span of 12 bases. The length of the CDR3 is 15 residues. The chain's CDR3 is CASQGVGSGANVLTF. The CDR3 DNA is TGCGCCAGTCAGGGTGTGGGCTCTGGGGCCAACGTCCTGACTTTC.